This TCR beta chain stems from a study of CD8+ T cells in alopecia areata. Study-level background: Severity scores in treated patients reflected the percentage of scalp affected.

The germline V and J ends were trimmed by 3 bases and 1 base, with 7 bases remaining between them. CDR1 LNHDA and CDR2 SQIVND come from the germline V gene (reference sequence). The CDR3 contains 13 residues. RNA extraction was followed by reverse transcription into cDNA, which acted as the sequencing template. Clones were sequenced by immunoSEQ multiplex PCR, and TCRdb holds only the in-frame ones, with some missing. This sample carries 150,000 to 200,000 clones, approximately 53% of them seen once, and the ten largest clones take about 10%. The sample's treatment: oral pan-JAK inhibitor, 5-10 mg twice daily.

Sequencing used CD8+ T cells sorted from blood, obtained at week 24, from a patient treated with tofacitinib. The clonotype comes from a human donor with alopecia areata. J is TRBJ2-7 and V is TRBV19; D might be TRBD1 or TRBD2, each matching 5 bases. CDR3: CASSIGASYEQYF. The CDR3 DNA reads TGTGCCAGTAGTATCGGGGCTTCCTACGAGCAGTACTTC.